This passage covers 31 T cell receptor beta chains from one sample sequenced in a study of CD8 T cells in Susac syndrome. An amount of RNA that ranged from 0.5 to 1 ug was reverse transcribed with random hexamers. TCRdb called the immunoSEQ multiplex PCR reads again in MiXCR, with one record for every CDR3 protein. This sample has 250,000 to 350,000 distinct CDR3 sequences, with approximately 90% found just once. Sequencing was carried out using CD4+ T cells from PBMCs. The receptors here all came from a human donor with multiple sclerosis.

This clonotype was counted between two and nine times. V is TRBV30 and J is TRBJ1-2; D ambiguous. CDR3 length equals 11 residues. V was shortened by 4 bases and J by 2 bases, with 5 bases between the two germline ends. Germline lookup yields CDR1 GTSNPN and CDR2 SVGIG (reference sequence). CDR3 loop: CAWTENYGYTF. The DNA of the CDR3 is TGTGCCTGGACCGAGAACTATGGCTACACCTTC.

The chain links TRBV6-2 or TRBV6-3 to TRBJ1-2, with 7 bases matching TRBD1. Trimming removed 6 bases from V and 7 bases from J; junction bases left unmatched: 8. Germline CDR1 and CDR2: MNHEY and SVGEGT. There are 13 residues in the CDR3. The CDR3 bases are TGTGCCAGCAGCATCGACAGGGCACGTGGCTACACCTTC. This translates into CASSIDRARGYTF.

The DNA for the CDR3 is TGTGCCAGCAGCTCCGCCAGGCAGGACAACACTGAAGCTTTCTTT. This translates into CASSSARQDNTEAFF. The rearrangement uses TRBV5-4 and TRBJ1-1, with no clear D. The germline V and J ends were trimmed by 3 bases and 2 bases, with 14 bases remaining between them. CDR3 length: 15 amino acids. CDR1 is SGHNT, CDR2 YYREEE, per germline (reference sequence).

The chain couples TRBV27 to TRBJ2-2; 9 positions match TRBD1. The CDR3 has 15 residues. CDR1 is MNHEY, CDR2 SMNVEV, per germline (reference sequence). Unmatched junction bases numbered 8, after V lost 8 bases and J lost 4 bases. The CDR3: CASSTGTGFTGELFF. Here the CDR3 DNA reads TGTGCCAGCTCGACGGGGACAGGGTTCACCGGGGAGCTGTTTTTT.

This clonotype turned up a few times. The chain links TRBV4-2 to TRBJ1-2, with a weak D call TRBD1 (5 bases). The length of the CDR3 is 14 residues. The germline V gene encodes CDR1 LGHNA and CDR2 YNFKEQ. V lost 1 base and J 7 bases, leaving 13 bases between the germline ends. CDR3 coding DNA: TGTGCCAGCAGCCAAGGTACTTTGGGGACTGGCTACACCTTC. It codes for CASSQGTLGTGYTF.

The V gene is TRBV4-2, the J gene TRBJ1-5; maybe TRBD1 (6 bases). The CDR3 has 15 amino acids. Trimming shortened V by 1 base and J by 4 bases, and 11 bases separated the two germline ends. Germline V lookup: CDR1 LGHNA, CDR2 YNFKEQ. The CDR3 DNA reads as TGTGCCAGCAGCCAAGTCGGGGGGGCTAATCAGCCCCAGCATTTT. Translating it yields CASSQVGGANQPQHF.

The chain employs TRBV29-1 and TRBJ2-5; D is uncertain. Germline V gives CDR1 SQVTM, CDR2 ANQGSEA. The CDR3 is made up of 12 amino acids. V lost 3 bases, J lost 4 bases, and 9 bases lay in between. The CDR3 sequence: CSVEDSPETQYF. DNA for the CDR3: TGCAGCGTTGAGGATTCGCCAGAGACCCAGTACTTC.

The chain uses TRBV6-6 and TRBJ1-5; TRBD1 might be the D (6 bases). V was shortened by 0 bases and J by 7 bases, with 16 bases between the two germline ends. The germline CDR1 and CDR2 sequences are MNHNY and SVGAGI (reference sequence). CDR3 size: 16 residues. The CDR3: CASSYSSPVGAQPQHF. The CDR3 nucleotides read TGTGCCAGCAGTTACTCGAGCCCGGTGGGGGCACAGCCCCAGCATTTT.

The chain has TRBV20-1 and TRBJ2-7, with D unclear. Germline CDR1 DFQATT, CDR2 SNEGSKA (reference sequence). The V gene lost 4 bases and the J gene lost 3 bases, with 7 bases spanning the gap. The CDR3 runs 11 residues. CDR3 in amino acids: CSATGDYEQYF. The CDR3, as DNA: TGCAGTGCTACAGGTGACTACGAGCAGTACTTC.

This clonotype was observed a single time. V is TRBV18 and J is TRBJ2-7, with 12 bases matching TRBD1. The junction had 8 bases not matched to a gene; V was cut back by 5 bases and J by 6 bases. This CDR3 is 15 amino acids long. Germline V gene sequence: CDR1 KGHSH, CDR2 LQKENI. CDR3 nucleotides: TGTGCCAGCTCAGCCCCGGGACAGGGGGCGTTCGAGCAGTACTTC. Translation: CASSAPGQGAFEQYF.

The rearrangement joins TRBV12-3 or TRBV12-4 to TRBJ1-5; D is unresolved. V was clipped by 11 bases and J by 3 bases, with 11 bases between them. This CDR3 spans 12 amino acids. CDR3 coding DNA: TGTGCCGTCCGGGCCAACAATCAGCCCCAGCATTTT. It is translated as CAVRANNQPQHF.

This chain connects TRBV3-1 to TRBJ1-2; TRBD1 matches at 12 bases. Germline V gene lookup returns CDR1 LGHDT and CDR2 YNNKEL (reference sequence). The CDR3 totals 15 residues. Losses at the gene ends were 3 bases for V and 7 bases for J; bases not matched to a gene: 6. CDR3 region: CASSQMGQGAAGYTF. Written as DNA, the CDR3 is TGTGCCAGCAGCCAGATGGGACAGGGGGCAGCTGGCTACACCTTC.

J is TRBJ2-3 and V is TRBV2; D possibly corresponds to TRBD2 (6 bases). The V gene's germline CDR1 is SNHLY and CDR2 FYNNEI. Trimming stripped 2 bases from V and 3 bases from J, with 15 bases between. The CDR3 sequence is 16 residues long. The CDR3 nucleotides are TGTGCCAGCAGTGAATTCCGGCCCGGGGGTACAGATACGCAGTATTTT. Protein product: CASSEFRPGGTDTQYF.

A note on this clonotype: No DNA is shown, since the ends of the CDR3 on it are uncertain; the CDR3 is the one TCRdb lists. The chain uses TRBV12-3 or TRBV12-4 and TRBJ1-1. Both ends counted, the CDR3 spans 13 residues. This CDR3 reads CASSSPVASGAFF.

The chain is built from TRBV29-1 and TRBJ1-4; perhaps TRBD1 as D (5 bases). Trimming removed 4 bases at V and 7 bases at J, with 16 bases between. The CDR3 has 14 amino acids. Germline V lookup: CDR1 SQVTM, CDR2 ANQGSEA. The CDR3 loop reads CSVGRVRGSEKLFF. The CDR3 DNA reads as TGCAGCGTTGGGCGGGTCCGGGGCAGTGAAAAACTGTTTTTT.

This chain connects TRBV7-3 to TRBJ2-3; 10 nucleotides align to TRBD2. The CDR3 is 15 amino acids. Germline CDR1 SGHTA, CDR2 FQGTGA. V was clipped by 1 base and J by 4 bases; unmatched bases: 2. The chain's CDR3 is CASSLRTSGADTQYF. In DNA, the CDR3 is TGTGCCAGCAGCTTAAGGACTAGCGGTGCAGATACGCAGTATTTT.

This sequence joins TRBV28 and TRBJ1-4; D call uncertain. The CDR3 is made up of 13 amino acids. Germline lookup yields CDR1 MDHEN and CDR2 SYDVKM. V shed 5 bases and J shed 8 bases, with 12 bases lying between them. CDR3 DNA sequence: TGTGCCAGCAGTCTGATTCCGAGAGAAAAACTGTTTTTT. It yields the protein CASSLIPREKLFF.

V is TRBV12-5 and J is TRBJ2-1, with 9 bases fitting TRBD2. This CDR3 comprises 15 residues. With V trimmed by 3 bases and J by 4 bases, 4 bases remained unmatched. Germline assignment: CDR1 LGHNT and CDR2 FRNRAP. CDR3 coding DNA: TGTGCTAGTGGTTTCGTAGCGGGAGAGTACAATGAGCAGTTCTTC. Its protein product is CASGFVAGEYNEQFF.

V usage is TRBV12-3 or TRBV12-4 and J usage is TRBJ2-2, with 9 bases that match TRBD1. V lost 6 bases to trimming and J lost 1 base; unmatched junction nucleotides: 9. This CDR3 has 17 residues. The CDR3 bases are TGTGCCAGCAGAACCTGGACGGGACAGGGGAACACCGGGGAGCTGTTTTTT. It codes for CASRTWTGQGNTGELFF.

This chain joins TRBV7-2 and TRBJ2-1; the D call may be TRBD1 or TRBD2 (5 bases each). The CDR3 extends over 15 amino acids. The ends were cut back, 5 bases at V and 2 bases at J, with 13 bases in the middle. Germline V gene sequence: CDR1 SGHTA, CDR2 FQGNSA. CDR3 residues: CASSLPMGAYNEQFF. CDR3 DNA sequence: TGTGCCAGCAGCCTCCCGATGGGGGCCTACAATGAGCAGTTCTTC.

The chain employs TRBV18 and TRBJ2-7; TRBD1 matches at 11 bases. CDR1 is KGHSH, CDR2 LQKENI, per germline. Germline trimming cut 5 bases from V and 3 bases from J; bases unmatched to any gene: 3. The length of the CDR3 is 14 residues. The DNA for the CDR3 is TGTGCCAGCTCATCGGGACAGGGGGTCTACGAGCAGTACTTC. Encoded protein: CASSSGQGVYEQYF.

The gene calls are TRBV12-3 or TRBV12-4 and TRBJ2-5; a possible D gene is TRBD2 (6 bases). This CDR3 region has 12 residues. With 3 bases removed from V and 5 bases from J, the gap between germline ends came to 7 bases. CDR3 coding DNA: TGTGCCAGCAGTTTCCGGGGGGAGACCCAGTACTTC. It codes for CASSFRGETQYF.

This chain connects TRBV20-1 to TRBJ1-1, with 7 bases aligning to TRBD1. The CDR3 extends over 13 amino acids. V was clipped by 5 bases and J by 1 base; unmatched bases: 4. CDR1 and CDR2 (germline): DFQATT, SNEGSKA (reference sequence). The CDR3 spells CSAGGTANTEAFF. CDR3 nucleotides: TGCAGTGCTGGCGGGACAGCGAACACTGAAGCTTTCTTT.

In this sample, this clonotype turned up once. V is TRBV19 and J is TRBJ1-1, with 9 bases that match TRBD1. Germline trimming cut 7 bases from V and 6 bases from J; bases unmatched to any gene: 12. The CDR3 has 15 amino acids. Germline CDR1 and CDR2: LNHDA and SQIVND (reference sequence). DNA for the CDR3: TGTGCCAGTAACCACGGACAGGGGCCGGGGGCTGAAGCTTTCTTT. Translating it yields CASNHGQGPGAEAFF.

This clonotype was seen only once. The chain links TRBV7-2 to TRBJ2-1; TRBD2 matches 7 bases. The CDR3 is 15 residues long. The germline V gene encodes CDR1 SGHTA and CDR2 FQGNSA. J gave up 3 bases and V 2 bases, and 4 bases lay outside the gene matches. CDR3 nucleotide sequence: TGTGCCAGCAGCTTAATGCGGGGGATCTACAATGAGCAGTTCTTC. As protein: CASSLMRGIYNEQFF.

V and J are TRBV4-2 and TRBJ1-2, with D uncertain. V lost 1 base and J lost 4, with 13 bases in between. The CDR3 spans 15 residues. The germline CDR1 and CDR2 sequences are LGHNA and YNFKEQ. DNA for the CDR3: TGTGCCAGCAGCCAAGGAAATCAGGTTTTCTATGGCTACACCTTC. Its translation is CASSQGNQVFYGYTF.

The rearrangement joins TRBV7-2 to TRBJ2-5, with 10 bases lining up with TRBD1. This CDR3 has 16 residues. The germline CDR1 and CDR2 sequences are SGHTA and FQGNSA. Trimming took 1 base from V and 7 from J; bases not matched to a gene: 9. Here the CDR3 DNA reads TGTGCCAGCAGCTTAGGTGGGACAGGGGCGAGGAGGACCCAGTACTTC. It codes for CASSLGGTGARRTQYF.

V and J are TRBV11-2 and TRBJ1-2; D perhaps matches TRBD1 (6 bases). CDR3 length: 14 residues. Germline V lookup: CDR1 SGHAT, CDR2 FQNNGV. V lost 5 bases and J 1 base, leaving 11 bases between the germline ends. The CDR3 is CASSAQGFNYGYTF. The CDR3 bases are TGTGCCAGCAGCGCCCAGGGGTTTAACTATGGCTACACCTTC.

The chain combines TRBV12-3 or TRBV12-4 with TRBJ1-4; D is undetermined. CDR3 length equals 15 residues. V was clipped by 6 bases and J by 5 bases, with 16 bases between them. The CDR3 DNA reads TGTGCCAGCAGGACGAGTTCAGGAGCGAATGAAAAACTGTTTTTT. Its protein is CASRTSSGANEKLFF.

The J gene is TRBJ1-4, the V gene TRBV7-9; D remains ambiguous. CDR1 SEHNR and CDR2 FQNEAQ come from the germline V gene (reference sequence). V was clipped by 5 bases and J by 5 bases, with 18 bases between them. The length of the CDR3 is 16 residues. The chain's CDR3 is CASSPEREAPNEKLFF. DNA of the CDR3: TGTGCCAGCAGCCCGGAAAGGGAAGCCCCCAATGAAAAACTGTTTTTT.

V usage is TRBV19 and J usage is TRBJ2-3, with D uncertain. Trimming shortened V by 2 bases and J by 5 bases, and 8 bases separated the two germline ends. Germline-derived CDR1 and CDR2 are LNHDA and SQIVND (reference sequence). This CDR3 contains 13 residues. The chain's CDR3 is CASSISPEDTQYF. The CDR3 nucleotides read TGTGCCAGTAGTATATCCCCCGAAGATACGCAGTATTTT. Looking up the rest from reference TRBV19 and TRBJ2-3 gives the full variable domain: DGGITQSPKYLFRKEGQNVTLSCEQNLNHDAMYWYRQDPGQGLRLIYYSQIVNDFQKGDIAEGYSVSREKKESFPLTVTSAQKNPTAFYLCASSISPEDTQYFGPGTRLTVL.